The entry below describes one TCR beta chain. The antigen is undetermined. This entry comes from a study of long-term antiretroviral therapy in people with HIV. General study points: Diversity measured after ART increased yet remained under transplant donor controls.

The CDR3 extends over 14 amino acids. Trimming shortened V by 0 bases and J by 1 base, and 5 bases separated the two germline ends. Germline values: CDR1 MNHNS, CDR2 SASEGT. At the survey level, the v3.0 immunoSEQ assay was run. The data were produced by immunoSEQ multiplex PCR, yet TCRdb's version contains in-frame clones alone and is incomplete. This sample yields more than 20,000 clones, of which around 80% are seen a single time; over 4.5% belongs to the top ten. This clonotype was sampled from a man between 18 and 29 years old with HIV. The chain is built from TRBV6-1 and TRBJ2-3; D uncertain. Sequencing used unsorted PBMCs, obtained 3 years after starting antiretroviral therapy. The CDR3 here is CASSEAGRTDTQYF. CDR3 DNA: TGTGCCAGCAGTGAAGCGGGTCGCACAGATACGCAGTATTTT.